The 19 T cell receptor beta chains given below trace back to one sample, sequenced in a study of CD8 T cells in ankylosing spondylitis. TCRdb recomputed calls from the 5' RACE reads with MiXCR, one row per CDR3 protein. This table holds 250,000 to 350,000 distinct CDR3 sequences, 15% to 25% found once. The material sequenced was blood, either unsorted or a sorted T cell fraction (not recorded which). The origin of the receptors is a male donor with ankylosing spondylitis or in good health (not recorded which).

V is TRBV7-8 and J is TRBJ1-2; D possibly corresponds to TRBD1 (6 bases). The germline V gene has CDR1 SGHVS and CDR2 FQNEAQ. V lost 5 bases, J lost 4 bases, and 11 bases lay in between. The CDR3 runs to 13 residues. As DNA, the CDR3 is TGTGCCAGCAGCACAGACAGGCTCTATGGCTACACCTTC. Residues: CASSTDRLYGYTF.

V and J are TRBV5-6 and TRBJ2-1; D is unresolved. CDR3 size: 17 residues. Per the germline V gene, CDR1 is SGHDT and CDR2 is YYEEEE. V lost 0 bases, J lost 0 bases, and 13 bases lay in between. The CDR3, as DNA: TGTGCCAGCAGCTTGGGTTCCGGGCCCTTCTCCTACAATGAGCAGTTCTTC. It codes for CASSLGSGPFSYNEQFF.

The rearrangement joins TRBV12-3 or TRBV12-4 to TRBJ2-2, with TRBD1 as a possible D gene (5 bases). The CDR3 is 15 amino acids. V lost 6 bases and J lost 2, with 13 bases in between. The CDR3 DNA sequence: TGTGCCAGCAGCCCATGGACACTTAACACCGGGGAGCTGTTTTTT. Amino acids: CASSPWTLNTGELFF.

This chain links TRBV5-1 with TRBJ1-2, with a tentative D call TRBD1 (5 bases). Germline CDR1 is SGHRS and CDR2 is YFSETQ. The V end lost 4 bases, the J end lost 3 bases, and 16 bases lay between the germline ends. The CDR3 length is 15 residues. The CDR3 DNA is TGCGCCAGCAGCACCGCCTGGGGCGGCGACTATGGCTACACCTTC. This translates into CASSTAWGGDYGYTF.

This clonotype was counted a few times. The chain has TRBV30 and TRBJ1-4; tentative D call: TRBD1 (5 bases). Trimming cost V 0 bases and J 4 bases, with 18 bases left between them. The CDR3 covers 17 residues. Germline CDR1 and CDR2: GTSNPN and SVGIG (reference sequence). CDR3 sequence reads: CAWSVSPGRVLNEKLFF. DNA for the CDR3: TGTGCCTGGAGTGTATCCCCCGGCAGGGTCCTTAATGAAAAACTGTTTTTT.

This clonotype showed up many times. Here the CDR3 reads CASSVGAGANTGELFF. The CDR3 DNA sequence: TGTGCCAGCAGCGTAGGGGCGGGGGCGAACACCGGGGAGCTGTTTTTT. V is TRBV9 and J is TRBJ2-2; 7 nucleotides align to TRBD2. The V and J ends lost 0 bases and 0 bases, in that order; junction bases with no gene match: 2. The CDR3 contains 16 residues. CDR1 and CDR2 from the germline V gene are SGDLS and YYNGEE.

This clonotype has more than one count but fewer than ten. The chain links TRBV20-1 to TRBJ1-1; 7 bases map to TRBD1. Looked up from germline, CDR1 is DFQATT and CDR2 is SNEGSKA (reference sequence). CDR3 length equals 15 residues. The ends lost 1 base at V and 2 bases at J; junction bases unmatched: 7. The CDR3 sequence: CSARAPGQQNTEAFF. The DNA for the CDR3 is TGCAGTGCTAGAGCACCGGGACAGCAAAACACTGAAGCTTTCTTT.

This rearrangement joins TRBV28 to TRBJ1-6; TRBD1 aligns across 7 bases. This CDR3 has 15 amino acids. Trimming at V came to 6 bases and at J to 7 bases, leaving 9 bases not matched to a gene. Germline V lookup: CDR1 MDHEN, CDR2 SYDVKM. The CDR3 loop reads CASSGQAAMNSPLHF. DNA for the CDR3: TGTGCCAGCAGCGGACAGGCCGCTATGAATTCACCCCTCCACTTT.

This clonotype was observed a few times. CDR3 protein: CSVGGQARLGTQYF. The CDR3 DNA follows: TGCAGCGTCGGTGGACAGGCACGGTTAGGTACGCAGTATTTT. The chain has TRBV29-1 and TRBJ2-3; 7 nucleotides agree with TRBD1. This CDR3 has 14 residues. V gave up 6 bases and J gave up 8 bases; unmatched junction bases: 14. Germline-derived CDR1 and CDR2 are SQVTM and ANQGSEA.

The DNA for the CDR3 is TGTGCCACCAGCAGTTCACCAGGGGAGAGCTCACCCCTCCACTTT. This translates into CATSSSPGESSPLHF. The rearrangement links TRBV15 to TRBJ1-6; D is possibly TRBD1 (6 bases). The CDR3 sequence is 15 residues long. The ends were cut back, 3 bases at V and 10 bases at J, with 16 bases in the middle. Germline loops: CDR1 LNHNV, CDR2 YYDKDF (reference sequence). The full variable domain, in which reference TRBV15 and TRBJ1-6 provide the parts outside the CDR3, is DAMVIQNPRYQVTQFGKPVTLSCSQTLNHNVMYWYQQKSSQAPKLLFHYYDKDFNNEADTPDNFQSRRPNTSFCFLDIRSPGLGDTAMYLCATSSSPGESSPLHFGNGTRLTVT.

This clonotype was detected a few times. J is TRBJ2-1 and V is TRBV5-1; the D gene could be TRBD1 or TRBD2 (6 bases each). Germline V gives CDR1 SGHRS, CDR2 YFSETQ. The CDR3 sequence is 12 residues long. V was shortened by 4 bases and J by 9 bases, with 11 bases between the two germline ends. The chain's CDR3 is CASSPPGAEQFF. The CDR3 nucleotides are TGCGCCAGCAGCCCCCCGGGGGCTGAGCAGTTCTTC.

The chain recombines TRBV7-3 with TRBJ1-1, with a tentative D call TRBD1 (5 bases). Germline CDR1 is SGHTA and CDR2 is FQGTGA. This CDR3 region has 14 residues. Trimming removed 2 bases from V and 4 bases from J, with 11 bases in between. Written as DNA, the CDR3 is TGTGCCAGCAGCTTAGGTCGGGGGTCCACTGAAGCTTTCTTT. Encoded protein: CASSLGRGSTEAFF. Filled out from reference TRBV7-3 and TRBJ1-1, the complete variable domain reads GAGVSQTPSNKVTEKGKYVELRCDPISGHTALYWYRQSLGQGPEFLIYFQGTGAADDSGLPNDRFFAVRPEGSVSTLKIQRTERGDSAVYLCASSLGRGSTEAFFGQGTRLTVV.

This clonotype was detected only a few times. The genes are TRBV6-1 and TRBJ2-7; D gene unclear. V was cut by 0 bases and J by 6 bases, with 12 bases left in between. The CDR3 covers 14 residues. The V gene's germline CDR1 is MNHNS and CDR2 SASEGT. CDR3 sequence: CASSEAERRAEQYV. The DNA for the CDR3 is TGTGCCAGCAGTGAAGCAGAAAGGCGTGCCGAGCAGTACGTC.

The chain recombines TRBV9 with TRBJ2-3, with TRBD1 matching 7 bases. The germline V gene encodes CDR1 SGDLS and CDR2 YYNGEE. The V segment lost 2 bases and the J segment 2 bases; nucleotides outside the gene matches: 5. The CDR3 is made up of 15 amino acids. CDR3 bases: TGTGCCAGCAGCGTTACAGGGGCGGTCACAGATACGCAGTATTTT. Translating gives CASSVTGAVTDTQYF.

This clonotype was counted at least ten times. The rearrangement joins TRBV5-1 to TRBJ2-2, with 8 bases identical to TRBD2. V was pared by 5 bases and J by 0 bases, with 6 bases of the junction left unmatched. This CDR3 region has 16 residues. Germline lookup yields CDR1 SGHRS and CDR2 YFSETQ. The CDR3 DNA reads TGCGCCAGCAGTCGAATGACTAGCGCGAACACCGGGGAGCTGTTTTTT. Its protein is CASSRMTSANTGELFF.

The gene calls are TRBV29-1 and TRBJ1-2, with 8 bases fitting TRBD1. Germline values: CDR1 SQVTM, CDR2 ANQGSEA. V lost 3 bases, J lost 8 bases, and 5 bases stayed unmatched. The CDR3 runs to 12 residues. The CDR3 DNA sequence: TGCAGCGTTGACGGACAGGGCGGCGGCTACACCTTC. It specifies CSVDGQGGGYTF.

Worth noting for this clonotype: Being one base from a much bigger clone, this may be a read error. This chain links TRBV20-1 with TRBJ2-1, with 11 nucleotides matching TRBD2. The CDR3 extends over 15 amino acids. Per germline, CDR1 DFQATT and CDR2 SNEGSKA (reference sequence). In nucleotides, the CDR3 is TGCAGTACTAGCCAGACTAGCGGGACTTACAATGAGCAGTTCTTC. As protein: CSTSQTSGTYNEQFF.

This clonotype was seen only a few times. This chain joins TRBV12-5 and TRBJ1-1, with D unclear. Germline CDR1 is LGHNT and CDR2 is FRNRAP. This CDR3 contains 14 residues. With 3 bases removed from V and 1 base from J, the gap between germline ends came to 9 bases. The DNA of the CDR3 is TGTGCTAGTGGTTTAGGACCGTCGAACACTGAAGCTTTCTTT. It codes for CASGLGPSNTEAFF.

The chain uses TRBV27 and TRBJ1-5; the match to TRBD1 covers 11 bases. The CDR3 consists of 15 residues. The junction had 9 bases not matched to a gene; V was cut back by 5 bases and J by 9 bases. Germline lookup yields CDR1 MNHEY and CDR2 SMNVEV (reference sequence). CDR3: CASSPRGQGGWPQHF. CDR3 in DNA: TGTGCCAGCAGTCCTCGGGGACAGGGGGGCTGGCCCCAGCATTTT.